This TCR beta chain came from a study of blood T cell repertoires in COVID-19. Overall study: The analysed material was cDNA or gDNA that came from T cells, B-cell-depleted T cells, or PBMCs.

Authors' processing steps: Estimated nucleated cell counts came from reference gene primer amplification. Clones were read by immunoSEQ multiplex PCR, and TCRdb kept only the in-frame ones, dropping some. Clonal size and the V and J genes are those of that table, whereas D and trimming came from the DNA. Among about 150,000 clones, around 86% were seen once, and the ten largest hold roughly 0.53%. Trimming took 3 bases from V and 0 from J, leaving 9 bases between them. The CDR3 length is 16 residues. Germline CDR1 is LGHDT and CDR2 is YNNKEL (reference sequence). During active infection, Seattle patients enrolled and were then monitored through disease.

The sequenced sample consisted of peripheral blood. This sequence joins TRBV3-1 (or the pseudogene TRBV3-2) and TRBJ2-6; D uncertain. The receptor was isolated from a man in his sixties with COVID-19, enrolled during active disease. CDR3 sequence: CASSQVRSSGANVLTF. The CDR3 coding sequence is TGTGCCAGCAGCCAGGTTAGGAGCTCTGGGGCCAACGTCCTGACTTTC.